These 4 T cell receptor beta chains were sequenced from one sample in a study of shared clonotypes between healthy human individuals. Produced via immunoSEQ multiplex PCR; TCRdb's table is partial and in-frame only. In the table there are roughly 850,000 clones, about 96% of which are singletons. Naive CD8 isolation took CD45RO-negative cells positively selected for CCR7 and excluded terminally differentiated effector memory CD45RA+ cells. The sequenced material came from naive CD8+ T cells sorted from blood. All receptors derive from a young man in good health.

The chain joins TRBV18 to TRBJ1-2; unclear D gene. Trimming stripped 3 bases from V and 1 base from J, with 9 bases between. This CDR3 spans 14 amino acids. CDR1 and CDR2 from the germline V gene are KGHSH and LQKENI. CDR3 sequence (DNA): TGTGCCAGCTCACCGGAGGGTTTTAACTATGGCTACACCTTC. It codes for CASSPEGFNYGYTF.

The rearrangement links TRBV5-1 to TRBJ2-7; tentatively, D is TRBD1 (6 bases). Germline V gene data show CDR1 as SGHRS and CDR2 as YFSETQ. There are 12 residues in the CDR3. Trimming left V 4 bases short and J 4 bases short, with 9 bases between. The CDR3 reads CASSADRYEQYF. As DNA, the CDR3 is TGCGCCAGCAGCGCCGACAGGTACGAGCAGTACTTC.

This chain links TRBV30 with TRBJ1-5; possible D gene TRBD1, 5 bases. Trimming stripped 1 base from V and 10 bases from J, with 14 bases between. The CDR3 contains 13 residues. The germline gives CDR1 GTSNPN, CDR2 SVGIG (reference sequence). The CDR3 DNA sequence: TGTGCCTGGAGTGGGGGGTACTCTGGTCCCCAGCATTTT. Its protein product is CAWSGGYSGPQHF.

Comments on this clone: Other DNA sequences in this sample translate to the same CDR3. V gene TRBV7-9 combines with J gene TRBJ2-7; TRBD2 aligns across 9 bases. Germline values: CDR1 SEHNR, CDR2 FQNEAQ (reference sequence). The CDR3 totals 14 residues. J was trimmed by 0 bases and V by 6 bases; bases with no gene match: 3. The CDR3 loop reads CASSSSGSSYEQYF. The CDR3 DNA sequence: TGTGCCAGCAGTAGTAGCGGGAGCTCCTACGAGCAGTACTTC.